This TCR beta chain was obtained from a study of technical replicates of blood from a handful of donors. The V and J ends lost 5 bases and 5 bases, in that order; junction bases with no gene match: 8. The germline gives CDR1 MGHDK, CDR2 SYGVNS. This CDR3 region has 16 residues. TCRdb's copy holds only in-frame clones and misses some; the assay was immunoSEQ multiplex PCR. The sample lists over 70,000 clones; roughly 92% were seen once. This clone has a single count. This TCR derives from a human donor in good health. The chain employs TRBV25-1 and TRBJ2-1; TRBD2 matches at 11 bases. Sequencing was done on a sample of T cells isolated from PBMCs. CDR3 in DNA: TGTGCCAGCAGTCCCCCACTAGCGGGAGTACACAATGAGCAGTTCTTC. Protein: CASSPPLAGVHNEQFF.